This TCR beta chain was identified during a study of cytomegalovirus exposure and HLA in healthy donors. Trimming took off 6 bases at V and 7 bases at J, with 19 bases between the two ends. CDR3 length: 15 residues. Germline CDR1 is MNHEY and CDR2 is SVGAGI. Notes on this clone: Its target is unknown.

Study-wide points: There were 160 or so TCR beta chains listed as cytomegalovirus-associated. No immune exposure information besides CMV serostatus was available. In a later analysis, CMV-associated beta chains were mostly HLA-associated, it appeared. CMV antigen specificity was confirmed in vitro for three CMV-associated chains.

It was with 60 Vbeta and 13 Jbeta primers that the PCR ran. Some clones are missing from TCRdb's copy, which holds only in-frame ones; the method was immunoSEQ multiplex PCR. The data contain approximately 190,000 clones, about 77% of them singletons. The TCR originated in a woman aged 30 to 39 in good health and CMV-seropositive. Material for sequencing was PBMCs. The gene calls are TRBV6-5 and TRBJ2-1, with a weak D call TRBD2 (6 bases). This CDR3 reads CASRDLAGGKNEQFF. In DNA, the CDR3 is TGTGCCAGCAGGGATCTAGCCGGCGGGAAAAATGAGCAGTTCTTC.